This TCR beta chain is from a study of blood T cell repertoires in COVID-19 (dated by TCRdb to the early 2020s). With regard to the full study: Samples covering the acute and convalescent phases of COVID-19 were provided by collaborators in the United States, Italy and Spain. The prospective study material was composed of cDNA or gDNA derived from T cells, B-cell-depleted T cells, or PBMCs. The dataset comprised deeply sampled blood TCRbeta repertoires from subjects exposed to, actively infected with, or recovered from COVID-19. The repertoires were released in a freely available public database meant as a resource for research on the immune response to SARS-CoV-2. The samples were drawn from two sources: the first 160 participants of the ongoing ImmuneRACE study, and 1,000 to 1,500 subjects contributed by 6 global collaborators. A de-identified subject ID, COVID-19 status, age in years and sex were almost always included in the sample metadata. HLA class I and class II types, where available, came from metadata supplied by the sample provider rather than from assay-based typing. Results the study describes overall, beyond this receptor: The amount of clinical and demographic metadata varied by source and participant and was provided uncurated.

On this clone: Its cognate antigen has yet to be identified. Base quality data are lacking; no much larger clone is found one base away.

From its cysteine to its phenylalanine, the CDR3 spans 13 amino acids. Just the 39-base CDR3 DNA is kept, in frame starting at base 1. V gives up 6 bases and J gives up 2 bases, and the segment between their germline ends measures 11 bases. The germline V gene provides CDR1 SGHRS and CDR2 YFSETQ. TCRbeta CDR3 regions were amplified from genomic DNA using the immunoSEQ Assay, a bias-controlled multiplex PCR. As for how the authors treated the data: The number of nucleated cells in each sample was estimated from the amplification of reference gene primers within the assay. To quantify the absolute abundance of each unique TCRbeta CDR3 rearrangement, sequence reads were collapsed and filtered. For each sample, productive Simpson clonality was calculated as the square root of Simpson's diversity index over productive rearrangements. TCRdb took over this immuneACCESS table, retaining in-frame rearrangements with V and J assigned. Such tables are incomplete; in checked studies, under half of the missing clones stem from an unresolved V gene, and the remainder is unexplained. The D gene and trimming were derived from the DNA, and the V and J assignments and clone size from that table. The sample table shows 40,000 to 50,000 clones, and 85% are seen once. The ten largest make up 5% to 7% of the sample.

Collaborating institutions collected whole blood in K2EDTA tubes following their own protocols. For TCRbeta analysis, collaborator samples were shipped as frozen whole blood, as isolated PBMCs, or as DNA extracted from either sample type. The sample consisted of peripheral blood. The sequence derives from a man aged 45 to 65 with active COVID-19. The V gene is TRBV5-1 and the J gene is TRBJ1-1; possibly the D gene is TRBD1, per 6 matching bases. The bases are TGCGCCAGCACTAAGGACAGAAACACTGAAGCTTTCTTT. The resulting protein is CASTKDRNTEAFF.